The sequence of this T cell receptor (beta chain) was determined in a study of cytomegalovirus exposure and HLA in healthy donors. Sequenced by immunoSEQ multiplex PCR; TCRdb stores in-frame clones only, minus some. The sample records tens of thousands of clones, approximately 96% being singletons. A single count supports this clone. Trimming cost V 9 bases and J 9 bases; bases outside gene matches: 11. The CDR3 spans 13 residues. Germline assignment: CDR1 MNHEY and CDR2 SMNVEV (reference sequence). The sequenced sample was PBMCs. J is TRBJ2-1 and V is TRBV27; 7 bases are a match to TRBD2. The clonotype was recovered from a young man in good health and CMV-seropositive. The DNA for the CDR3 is TGTGCCAGTGCCTATCGGGAGGCGGTTGAGCAGTTCTTC. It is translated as CASAYREAVEQFF.